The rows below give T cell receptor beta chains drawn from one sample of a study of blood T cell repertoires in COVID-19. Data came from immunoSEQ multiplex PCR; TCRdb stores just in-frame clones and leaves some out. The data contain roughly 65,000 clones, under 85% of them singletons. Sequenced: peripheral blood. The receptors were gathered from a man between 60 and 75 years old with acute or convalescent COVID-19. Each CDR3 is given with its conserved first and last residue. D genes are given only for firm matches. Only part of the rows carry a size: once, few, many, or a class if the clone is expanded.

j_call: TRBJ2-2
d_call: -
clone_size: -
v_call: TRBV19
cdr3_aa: CASSRYRETGELFF
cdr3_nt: TGTGCCAGTAGTCGCTACAGGGAAACCGGGGAGCTGTTTTTT

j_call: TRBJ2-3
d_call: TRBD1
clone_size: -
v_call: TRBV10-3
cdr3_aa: CAISGLLGQKRDTQYF
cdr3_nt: TGTGCCATCAGTGGACTATTGGGACAGAAAAGAGATACGCAGTATTTT

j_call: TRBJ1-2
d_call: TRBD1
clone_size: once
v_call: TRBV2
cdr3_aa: CASTTGEVAYGCTF
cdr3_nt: TGTGCCAGCACCACAGGGGAGGTCGCTTATGGCTGCACCTTC

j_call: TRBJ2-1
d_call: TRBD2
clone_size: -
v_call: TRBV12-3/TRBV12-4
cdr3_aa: CASSLLAGGEQFF
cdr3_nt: TGTGCCAGCAGTTTACTAGCGGGGGGTGAGCAGTTCTTC

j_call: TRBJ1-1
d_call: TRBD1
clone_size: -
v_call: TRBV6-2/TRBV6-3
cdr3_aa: CASSYSTRGLVLGTEAFF
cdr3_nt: TGTGCCAGCAGTTACTCGACCAGGGGGCTCGTCCTGGGCACTGAAGCTTTCTTT

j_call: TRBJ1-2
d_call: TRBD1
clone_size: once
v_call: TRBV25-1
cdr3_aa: CASSFGTGVSDGYTF
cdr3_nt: TGTGCCAGCAGCTTCGGGACAGGGGTCAGCGATGGCTACACCTTC

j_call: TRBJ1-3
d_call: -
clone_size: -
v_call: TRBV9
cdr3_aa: CASSATTSGNTIYF
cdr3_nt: TGTGCCAGCAGCGCGACAACCTCTGGAAACACCATATATTTT

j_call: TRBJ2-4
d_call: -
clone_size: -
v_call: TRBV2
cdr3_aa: CASSASLAKNIQYF
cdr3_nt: TGTGCCAGCAGTGCGAGCCTAGCCAAAAACATTCAGTACTTC

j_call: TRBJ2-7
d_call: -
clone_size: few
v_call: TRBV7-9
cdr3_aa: CASSLVRHPSSYEQYF
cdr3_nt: TGTGCCAGCAGCTTAGTTCGGCATCCTAGCTCCTACGAGCAGTACTTC

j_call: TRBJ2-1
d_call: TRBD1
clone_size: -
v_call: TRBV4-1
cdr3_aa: CASSHRGLKDSYNEQFF
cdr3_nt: TGCGCCAGCAGCCACAGGGGGTTGAAGGACTCCTACAATGAGCAGTTCTTC

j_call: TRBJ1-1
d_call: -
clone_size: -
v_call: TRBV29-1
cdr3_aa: CSVAPAEAFF
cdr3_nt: TGCAGCGTGGCTCCTGCTGAAGCTTTCTTT

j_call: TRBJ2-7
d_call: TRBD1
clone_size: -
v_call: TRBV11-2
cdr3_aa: CASSLGTGDEQYF
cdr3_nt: TGTGCCAGCAGCCTCGGGACAGGGGACGAGCAGTACTTC

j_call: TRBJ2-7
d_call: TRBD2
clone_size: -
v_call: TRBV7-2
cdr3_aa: CASSPWTSGGSYEQYF
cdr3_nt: TGTGCCAGCAGCCCTTGGACTAGCGGGGGTTCCTACGAGCAGTACTTC

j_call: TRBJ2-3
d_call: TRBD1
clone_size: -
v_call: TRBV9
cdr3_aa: CASSSRTGSADTQYF
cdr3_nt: TGTGCCAGCAGCTCTCGGACAGGGTCGGCAGATACGCAGTATTTT

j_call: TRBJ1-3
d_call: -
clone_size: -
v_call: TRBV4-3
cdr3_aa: CASSRVTGSSGNTIYF
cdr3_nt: TGCGCCAGCAGCCGGGTGACAGGCAGCTCTGGAAACACCATATATTTT

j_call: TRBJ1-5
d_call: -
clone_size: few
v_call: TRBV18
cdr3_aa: CASSPNPESNQPQHF
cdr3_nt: TGTGCCAGCTCACCGAACCCTGAGAGCAATCAGCCCCAGCATTTT

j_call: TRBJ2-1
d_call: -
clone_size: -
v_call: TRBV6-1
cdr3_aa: CASSEALGSRVNEQFF
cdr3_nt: TGTGCCAGCAGTGAAGCGCTAGGTAGCAGGGTTAATGAGCAGTTCTTC

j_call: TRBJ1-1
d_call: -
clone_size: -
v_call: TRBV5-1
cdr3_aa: CASSLGTVNEAFF
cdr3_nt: TGCGCCAGCAGCTTGGGGACAGTTAATGAAGCTTTCTTT

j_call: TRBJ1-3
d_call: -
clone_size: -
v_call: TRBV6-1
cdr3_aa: CASSESSPAGNTIYF
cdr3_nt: TGTGCCAGCAGTGAGTCTTCCCCCGCTGGAAACACCATATATTTT

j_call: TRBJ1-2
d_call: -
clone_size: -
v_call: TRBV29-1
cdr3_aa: CSVASNYGYTF
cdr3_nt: TGCAGCGTTGCATCAAACTATGGCTACACCTTC

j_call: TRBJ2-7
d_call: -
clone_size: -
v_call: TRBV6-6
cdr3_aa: CASSHSGGASRYEQYF
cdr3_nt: TGTGCCAGCAGTCACAGTGGTGGGGCAAGTCGATACGAGCAGTACTTC

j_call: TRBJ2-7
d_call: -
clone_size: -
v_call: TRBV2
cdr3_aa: CARRSRPESYEQYF
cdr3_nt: TGTGCCAGACGGTCTAGGCCTGAGTCCTACGAGCAGTACTTC

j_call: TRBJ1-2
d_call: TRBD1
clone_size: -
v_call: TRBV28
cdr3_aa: CASSWTGTGRPNYGYTF
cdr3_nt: TGTGCCAGCAGTTGGACCGGGACAGGGAGACCCAACTATGGCTACACCTTC

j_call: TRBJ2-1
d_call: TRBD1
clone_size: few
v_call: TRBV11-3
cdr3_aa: CASSLRTGRNEQFF
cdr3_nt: TGTGCCAGCAGCCTCCGGACAGGGAGGAATGAGCAGTTCTTC

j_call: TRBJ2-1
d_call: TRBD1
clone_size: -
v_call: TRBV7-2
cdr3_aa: CASSRGQGLNEQFF
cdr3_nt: TGTGCCAGCAGCCGGGGACAGGGCCTCAATGAGCAGTTCTTC

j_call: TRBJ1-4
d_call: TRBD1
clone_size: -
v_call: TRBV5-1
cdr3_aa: CASSWGTGRLNEKLFF
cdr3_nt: TGCGCCAGCAGCTGGGGGACAGGAAGGCTAAATGAAAAACTGTTTTTT

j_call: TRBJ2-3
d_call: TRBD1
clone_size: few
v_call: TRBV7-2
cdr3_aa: CASSALGQGGDTQYF
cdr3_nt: TGTGCCAGCAGCGCATTGGGACAGGGAGGAGATACGCAGTATTTT

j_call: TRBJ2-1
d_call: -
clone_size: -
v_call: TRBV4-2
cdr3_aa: CASSPGAYNEQFF
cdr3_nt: TGTGCCAGCAGCCCTGGAGCGTACAATGAGCAGTTCTTC

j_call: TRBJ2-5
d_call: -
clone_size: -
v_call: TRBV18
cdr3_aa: CASSPLSDRTKGTQYF
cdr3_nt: TGTGCCAGCTCACCCCTATCGGACAGGACTAAGGGGACCCAGTACTTC